These 11 T cell receptor beta chains were all obtained from the same sample, sequenced in a study of T cell responses to AZD1222 COVID-19 vaccine. The data were produced by immunoSEQ multiplex PCR, yet TCRdb's version contains in-frame clones alone and is incomplete. The top ten hold 4% to 5.5% of the sample, which has 100,000 to 130,000 clones, roughly 87% seen once. This specimen was peripheral blood, taken on day 0 of AZD1222 vaccination. These receptors all stem from an adult in good health.

The chain joins TRBV24-1 to TRBJ2-7; 9 bases are shared with TRBD2. V lost 5 bases and J lost 6; bases outside the gene matches: 7. The CDR3 runs to 14 residues. CDR1 KGHDR and CDR2 SFDVKD come from the germline V gene. In DNA, the CDR3 is TGTGCCACCAGTGGGCTAGCGGGGCCTTTCGAGCAGTACTTC. It codes for CATSGLAGPFEQYF.

V usage is TRBV6-5 and J usage is TRBJ2-3, with a tentative D call TRBD2 (6 bases). The CDR3 totals 12 residues. Germline lookup yields CDR1 MNHEY and CDR2 SVGAGI. V lost 6 bases and J lost 6, with 10 bases in between. For the CDR3, the DNA is TGTGCCAGCAGCTCGAGCGGGGATACGCAGTATTTT. This gives the protein CASSSSGDTQYF.

The chain's CDR3 is CASSFGQMNEKLFF. The CDR3 nucleotides are TGTGCCAGTAGTTTCGGACAGATGAATGAAAAACTGTTTTTT. The genes are TRBV19 and TRBJ1-4; maybe TRBD1 (6 bases). V was shortened by 5 bases and J by 5 bases, with 12 bases between the two germline ends. This CDR3 has 14 residues. Germline V lookup: CDR1 LNHDA, CDR2 SQIVND (reference sequence).

Only a few counts were recorded for this clone. The rearrangement joins TRBV16 to TRBJ2-3; D unresolved. The V end lost 5 bases, the J end lost 4 bases, and 7 bases lay between the germline ends. The CDR3 is 12 residues long. Germline V gene lookup returns CDR1 KGHSY and CDR2 FQNENV. The CDR3 protein is CASSFTPDTQYF. The CDR3 DNA follows: TGTGCCAGCAGCTTTACTCCAGATACGCAGTATTTT.

The chain is built from TRBV7-2 and TRBJ1-1; a weak D match, TRBD1 (5 bases). The CDR3 sequence is 15 residues long. The V and J ends lost 0 bases and 1 base respectively, with 9 bases between them. The V gene's germline CDR1 is SGHTA and CDR2 FQGNSA. The CDR3 loop is CASSLARERNTEAFF. CDR3 sequence (DNA): TGTGCCAGCAGCTTAGCCAGGGAGAGGAACACTGAAGCTTTCTTT.

The CDR3: CASSFTTGAGGELFF. The DNA for the CDR3 is TGTGCCAGCAGTTTCACAACAGGGGCGGGCGGGGAGCTGTTTTTT. The genes are TRBV6-5 and TRBJ2-2, with 7 positions matching TRBD1. CDR1 and CDR2 (germline): MNHEY, SVGAGI. The CDR3 covers 15 residues. The V gene end was trimmed by 4 bases and the J gene end by 7 bases; junction bases not matched to a gene: 9.

The rearrangement joins TRBV5-5 to TRBJ2-7, with D possibly TRBD2 on 5 matching bases. Germline V gene lookup returns CDR1 SGHKS and CDR2 YYEKEE (reference sequence). The CDR3 loop spans 13 amino acids. V gave up 5 bases and J gave up 2 bases, with 11 bases separating them. CDR3 nucleotides: TGTGCCAGCAGACTGGTCGGGGCCTACGAGCAGTACTTC. It codes for CASRLVGAYEQYF.

The genes are TRBV19 and TRBJ2-2; perhaps TRBD2 as D (5 bases). CDR3 size: 15 residues. Trimming pared 6 bases from V and 2 bases from J, leaving 13 bases between. Germline CDR1 reads LNHDA; CDR2 reads SQIVND (reference sequence). CDR3 loop: CASRPRGLNTGELFF. The CDR3 coding sequence is TGTGCCAGTAGACCACGGGGATTAAACACCGGGGAGCTGTTTTTT.

This clone was seen once. The J gene is TRBJ2-3, the V gene TRBV19, with D perhaps TRBD1 (6 bases). V lost 2 bases and J 2 bases, leaving 11 bases between the germline ends. Germline-derived CDR1 and CDR2 are LNHDA and SQIVND (reference sequence). This CDR3 comprises 15 residues. CDR3 protein: CASSILDSSTDTQYF. CDR3 nucleotides: TGTGCCAGTAGTATATTGGACAGCTCCACAGATACGCAGTATTTT.

The genes are TRBV9 and TRBJ1-5, with D unclear. Germline CDR1 SGDLS, CDR2 YYNGEE. The CDR3 length is 14 residues. Trimming left V 5 bases short and J 6 bases short, with 15 bases between. The CDR3 region is CASSSGILGQPQHF. CDR3 coding DNA: TGTGCCAGCAGTTCAGGTATATTGGGTCAGCCCCAGCATTTT.

The rearrangement joins TRBV3-1 (or the pseudogene TRBV3-2) to TRBJ1-4; D unclear. The CDR3 has 14 residues. Germline V gene lookup returns CDR1 LGHDT and CDR2 YNNKEL (reference sequence). Trimming took 1 base from V and 7 from J, leaving 10 bases between them. CDR3 nucleotide sequence: TGTGCCAGCAGCCAAGGGCCCGCAGGTGAAAAACTGTTTTTT. Translation gives CASSQGPAGEKLFF.